This TCR beta chain was observed in a study of CD8+CD57+ T cells in acquired aplastic anemia (dated by TCRdb to 2016 to 2018). As for the study more broadly: A mean of about 3.2 ug of DNA, ranging from roughly 0.19 to 27.4 ug, was extracted from sorted CD4+ and CD8+ cells. A CD8+CD57+ expansion meant a frequency higher than the mean frequency seen in healthy subjects. The paper as a whole reports these results and caveats: Around 28 CD8+ CDR3 sequences were found to be shared between patients and controls, but these sequences appeared to be highly expressed in patients and within the immunodominant clones of the patients. CD8+ Simpson's diversity did not differ significantly between patients and healthy controls (P=0.060).

Details on this clonotype: No antigen is known for it. There are no base qualities to consult, and no much larger clone falls within one base.

Its CDR3 holds 14 amino acids, cysteine through phenylalanine. Only the CDR3 region is kept as DNA, spanning 42 bases read in frame from base 1. The germline V gene (reference sequence) supplies CDR1 DFQATT and CDR2 SNEGSKA. Trimming takes 3 bases from V and 0 bases from J, and the germline ends sit 9 bases apart. Profiling of TCR beta VDJ combinations and CDR3 sequences used genomic DNA as the template. An Illumina HiSeq 2000 was the platform used for TCR repertoire sequencing. The source study handled its data this way. Repertoires were assessed using TRBV/TRBJ rearrangement plots, CDR3 size and DJ length profiles, and Simpson's diversity index. The immunodominant clone was defined as the most abundant DNA sequence in deep sequencing data. CDR3 amino acid sequences were checked for sharing across subjects and were also compared against the VDJdb database and published repertoires. The public reads were reprocessed in TCRdb via fastp at Q25 and MiXCR, keeping in-frame beta chains. Identical CDR3 protein sequences are pooled into one entry, listed with their most common genes and DNA. These V and J calls originate from TCRdb's pipeline instead of the authors' own analysis. Present in this sample are about 98,000 distinct CDR3 sequences, about 66% of which were seen just once. The ten biggest clones cover about 60% of the sample.

Patients chosen for sequencing had shown expansion of CD8+CD57+ cells by flow cytometry. Every patient had a diagnosis of severe acquired aplastic anemia based on International Study of Aplastic Anemia and Agranulocytosis and Camitta criteria. Patients had received no therapy at the time of blood sampling. The study deep-sequenced TCR repertoires of sorted CD4+ and CD8+ blood T cells from severe aplastic anemia patients and healthy subjects. Patients were enrolled under clinicaltrials.gov protocols 00001620, 01623167, 00001397, 00071045, 00081523 and 00961064 in the USA. Ficoll-Paque density gradient centrifugation was used to isolate peripheral blood mononuclear cells. CD4+ and CD8+ T cells were sorted by FACS or magnetic beads before DNA extraction.

This receptor was identified in a human donor with aplastic anemia. The sample taken for sequencing was sorted CD4+, CD8+, or CD8+CD57+ T cells (not recorded which) from PBMCs. The chain uses TRBV20-1 and TRBJ2-1; the D gene cannot be named for sure. The CDR3 here reads CSASPVSSYNEQFF. The DNA sequence reads TGCAGTGCTAGTCCGGTGAGCTCCTACAATGAGCAGTTCTTC.